Listed below are T cell receptor beta chains from one sample, sequenced in a study of CD8+ T cells in alopecia areata. Generated by immunoSEQ multiplex PCR, the TCRdb table keeps only in-frame clones and is missing some. The table lists over 150,000 clones, roughly 60% of them singletons. Here the sequenced sample was CD4+ T cells sorted from blood, taken at week 24, from a patient treated with tofacitinib. All receptors come from a human donor with alopecia areata. The conserved cysteine and the conserved F or W are not part of the CDR3 here. D genes are given only for firm matches. Size is omitted from some rows. Given values are once, few, many or a class for expanded clones.

>TRBJ1-5|-|-|TRBV2
ASSEGRPARPQH
>TRBJ1-2|few|TRBD1|TRBV7-9
HGEVGQGASGYT
>TRBJ2-7|-|TRBD1|TRBV11-2
ASSSYSGGAGRLGEQY
>TRBJ2-6|-|-|TRBV27
ASSKTPSNYWSSGANVLT
>TRBJ2-1|-|TRBD1|TRBV19
ASNKPGDRPYNEQF
>TRBJ1-6|-|-|TRBV2
ASSGTVNSPLH
>TRBJ1-5|-|-|TRBV28
ASSLLGLGSDSNQPQH
>TRBJ1-6|-|-|TRBV30
AGTSRFNSPLH
>TRBJ2-7|once|-|TRBV5-1
ASSSPTGSYEQY
>TRBJ2-2|few|-|TRBV7-6
ASSPLGAGELF
>TRBJ1-4|-|TRBD1|TRBV5-1
ASSPGQGTRSNEKLF
>TRBJ2-1|-|-|TRBV29-1
SVEDPRQGSYNEQF
>TRBJ2-7|once|TRBD1|TRBV5-1
ASSPRTGENEQY
>TRBJ1-6|-|-|TRBV19
ASTLGSYNSPLH
>TRBJ1-5|-|-|TRBV30
AWSVTGLDQPQH
>TRBJ2-7|-|TRBD1|TRBV29-1
SVAVRVGTGSYEQY
>TRBJ1-1|-|-|TRBV2
ASIGRLALLNTEAF
>TRBJ1-1|-|-|TRBV20-1
SAPSGTEAF
>TRBJ2-1|-|-|TRBV6-5
ASSEVYGEAQF
>TRBJ1-2|-|-|TRBV9
ASSVDENYGYT
>TRBJ2-5|few|TRBD2|TRBV29-1
SVGRRGVQETQY
>TRBJ2-7|-|-|TRBV25-1
ASSGPGTLSYEQY
>TRBJ1-2|-|-|TRBV2
ASSESGIYGYT
>TRBJ2-3|-|-|TRBV29-1
SVAQPSYVSTDTQY
>TRBJ2-1|-|-|TRBV9
ASSVDGVAYNEQF
>TRBJ1-5|-|TRBD1|TRBV7-2
ASSLDRGRNQPQH
>TRBJ2-7|-|-|TRBV11-1
ASSSAVRDSVYEQY
>TRBJ2-7|-|-|TRBV12-5
ASGWDGYEQY
>TRBJ1-2|-|TRBD1|TRBV2
ASRPGTGYPTYGYT
>TRBJ2-3|few|-|TRBV7-2
ASSLGGFGTDTQY
>TRBJ1-1|-|TRBD1|TRBV29-1
SVLTPLQGIAF
>TRBJ1-1|-|-|TRBV5-6
ASSLAGNTEAF
>TRBJ2-5|-|-|TRBV5-1
ASSLGLEETQY
>TRBJ1-5|-|-|TRBV29-1
SVIPQPQH
>TRBJ2-1|few|TRBD2|TRBV14
ASSPPSGLAINEQF
>TRBJ1-6|-|-|TRBV4-2
ASSQDSGRRNSPLH
>TRBJ2-3|-|-|TRBV14
ASSQFTLGADTQY
>TRBJ2-5|once|-|TRBV30
AWSVQLETQY
>TRBJ2-3|few|-|TRBV29-1
SVDVGFTDTQY
>TRBJ1-5|-|-|TRBV5-4
ASSLRGSNQPQH
>TRBJ2-2|-|-|TRBV5-1
ASTPVQGDTGELF
>TRBJ2-3|-|-|TRBV29-1
SVELRGAGLVTQY
>TRBJ2-3|-|-|TRBV6-4
ASSVAPTGTDTQY